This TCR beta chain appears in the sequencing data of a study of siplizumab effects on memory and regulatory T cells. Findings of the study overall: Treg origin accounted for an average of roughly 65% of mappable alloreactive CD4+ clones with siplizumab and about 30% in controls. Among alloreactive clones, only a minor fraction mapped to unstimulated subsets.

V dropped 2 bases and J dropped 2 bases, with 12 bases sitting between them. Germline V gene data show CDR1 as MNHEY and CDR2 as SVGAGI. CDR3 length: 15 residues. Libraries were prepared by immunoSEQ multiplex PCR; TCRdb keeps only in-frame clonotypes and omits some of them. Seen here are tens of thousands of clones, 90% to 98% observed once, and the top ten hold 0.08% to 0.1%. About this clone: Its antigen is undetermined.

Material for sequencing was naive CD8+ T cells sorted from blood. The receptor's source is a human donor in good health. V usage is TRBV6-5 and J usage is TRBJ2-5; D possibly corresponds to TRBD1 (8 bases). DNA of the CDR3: TGTGCCAGCAGTTACGACAGGGGAGGGCAAGAGACCCAGTACTTC. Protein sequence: CASSYDRGGQETQYF.